Listed below are T cell receptor beta chains from one sample, sequenced in a study of T-cell memory formation after mild COVID-19. TCRdb analysed the 5' RACE reads with MiXCR anew, one entry per CDR3 protein. The sample consists of a few hundred thousand distinct CDR3 sequences, about 23% of them appearing once. The sequencing sample was made of PBMCs or a T cell subset sorted from them (not recorded which). All receptors derive from an adult woman who had mild COVID-19 (a few samples of this study predate the infection). Cell type and time point are not known. Each CDR3 is given with its conserved first and last residue. Each record gives: D gene, J gene, clone size, V gene, CDR3 protein, CDR3 DNA. The D gene is left open where the match is weak. Some rows have no size entry. The others give once, few or many, or a class for an expanded clone.

D: NA; J: TRBJ2-5; size: NA; V: TRBV5-1; CDR3: CASSLVPELSSTQYF; DNA: TGCGCCAGCAGCTTGGTTCCGGAGCTCTCATCGACCCAGTACTTC
D: NA; J: TRBJ2-1; size: NA; V: TRBV11-2; CDR3: CASSYPGIQSDEQFF; DNA: TGTGCCAGCAGCTATCCGGGGATCCAATCCGATGAGCAGTTCTTC
D: NA; J: TRBJ2-5; size: few; V: TRBV5-1; CDR3: CASSVVASRETQYF; DNA: TGCGCCAGCAGCGTAGTGGCGAGTCGAGAGACCCAGTACTTC
D: TRBD1; J: TRBJ2-7; size: few; V: TRBV5-5; CDR3: CASSLGGQGADYEQYF; DNA: TGTGCCAGCAGCTTGGGGGGACAGGGGGCTGACTACGAGCAGTACTTC
D: TRBD2; J: TRBJ2-3; size: few; V: TRBV3-1; CDR3: CASSQNSGSTDTQYF; DNA: TGTGCCAGCAGCCAAAATAGCGGGAGCACAGATACGCAGTATTTT
D: NA; J: TRBJ1-1; size: NA; V: TRBV28; CDR3: CASSPAAGMNTEAFF; DNA: TGTGCCAGCAGCCCCGCGGCAGGGATGAACACTGAAGCTTTCTTT
D: TRBD1; J: TRBJ2-5; size: few; V: TRBV24-1; CDR3: CATSDSGPVQGPQQTQYF; DNA: TGTGCCACCAGTGATTCGGGGCCCGTACAGGGGCCGCAACAGACCCAGTACTTC
D: TRBD2; J: TRBJ2-3; size: few; V: TRBV20-1; CDR3: CSAYLAGGRSDTQYF; DNA: TGCAGTGCCTACCTAGCGGGAGGACGTTCTGATACGCAGTATTTT
D: NA; J: TRBJ1-5; size: NA; V: TRBV2; CDR3: CASRVGRQPQHF; DNA: TGTGCCAGCAGGGTGGGTCGCCAGCCCCAGCATTTT
D: TRBD1; J: TRBJ2-1; size: NA; V: TRBV7-2; CDR3: CARKQQGSNEQFF; DNA: TGTGCCAGAAAACAACAGGGGAGCAATGAGCAGTTCTTC
D: NA; J: TRBJ1-2; size: NA; V: TRBV18; CDR3: CASSPPGYRAGNYGYTF; DNA: TGTGCCAGCTCACCACCAGGATACAGGGCTGGTAACTATGGCTACACCTTC
D: NA; J: TRBJ2-2; size: NA; V: TRBV29-1; CDR3: CSVDTGNTGELFF; DNA: TGCAGCGTTGACACCGGGAACACCGGGGAGCTGTTTTTT
D: TRBD2; J: TRBJ2-1; size: NA; V: TRBV7-3; CDR3: CASSLTGDYAGQFF; DNA: TGTGCCAGCAGCTTAACTGGGGACTACGCGGGGCAGTTCTTC
D: NA; J: TRBJ1-1; size: few; V: TRBV4-1; CDR3: CASSHPGLNEAFF; DNA: TGCGCCAGCAGCCACCCGGGACTAAATGAAGCTTTCTTT
D: TRBD2; J: TRBJ2-3; size: few; V: TRBV5-4; CDR3: CASSPRTSGGKDTQYF; DNA: TGTGCCAGCAGCCCCAGGACTAGCGGGGGCAAAGATACGCAGTATTTT
D: NA; J: TRBJ1-6; size: few; V: TRBV20-1; CDR3: CSARHRGEVDSPLHF; DNA: TGCAGTGCTAGACATAGAGGGGAGGTGGATTCACCCCTCCACTTT
D: TRBD1; J: TRBJ1-2; size: few; V: TRBV12-3/TRBV12-4; CDR3: CASSLSQGGFGYTF; DNA: TGTGCCAGCAGTTTGTCCCAGGGGGGGTTTGGCTACACCTTC
D: TRBD2; J: TRBJ2-1; size: NA; V: TRBV24-1; CDR3: CATSDFARGGRASANEQFF; DNA: TGTGCCACCAGTGATTTTGCGCGTGGCGGGAGGGCTTCAGCCAATGAGCAGTTCTTC
D: NA; J: TRBJ2-2; size: NA; V: TRBV29-1; CDR3: CSAVTGEGTGELFF; DNA: TGCAGCGCAGTAACAGGGGAGGGCACCGGGGAGCTGTTTTTT
D: NA; J: TRBJ1-1; size: NA; V: TRBV5-6; CDR3: CASSPVGGALDTEAFF; DNA: TGTGCCAGCAGCCCAGTCGGGGGCGCCTTGGACACTGAAGCTTTCTTT
D: TRBD2; J: TRBJ2-2; size: few; V: TRBV5-1; CDR3: CASSSGSSPTGELFF; DNA: TGCGCCAGCAGCAGCGGGAGTAGTCCAACCGGGGAGCTGTTTTTT
D: TRBD2; J: TRBJ2-1; size: NA; V: TRBV4-2; CDR3: CASSQGAGAWHEQFF; DNA: TGTGCCAGCAGCCAAGGAGCGGGGGCTTGGCATGAGCAGTTCTTC
D: NA; J: TRBJ1-1; size: NA; V: TRBV30; CDR3: CAWRRQGTEAFF; DNA: TGTGCCTGGAGGCGGCAGGGCACTGAAGCTTTCTTT
D: NA; J: TRBJ1-4; size: NA; V: TRBV29-1; CDR3: CSVYRNEKLFF; DNA: TGCAGCGTCTATCGGAATGAAAAACTGTTTTTT
D: TRBD1; J: TRBJ2-7; size: NA; V: TRBV5-6; CDR3: CASSRRQGTSYEQYF; DNA: TGTGCCAGCAGCCGTAGACAGGGGACTTCCTACGAGCAGTACTTC
D: NA; J: TRBJ1-1; size: NA; V: TRBV3-1; CDR3: CASSQWTEHTEAFF; DNA: TGTGCCAGCAGCCAATGGACAGAGCACACTGAAGCTTTCTTT
D: NA; J: TRBJ2-7; size: few; V: TRBV12-5; CDR3: CASGLVGLYEQYF; DNA: TGTGCTAGTGGTTTGGTAGGACTGTACGAGCAGTACTTC
D: NA; J: TRBJ2-4; size: NA; V: TRBV7-9; CDR3: CASSVVQGNIQYF; DNA: TGTGCCAGCAGCGTTGTACAGGGTAACATTCAGTACTTC
D: TRBD2; J: TRBJ2-3; size: NA; V: TRBV20-1; CDR3: CSRGIGAGGADTQYF; DNA: TGCAGTAGAGGGATTGGTGCGGGAGGGGCAGATACGCAGTATTTT
D: NA; J: TRBJ2-2; size: NA; V: TRBV6-1; CDR3: CASTSRGNTGELFF; DNA: TGTGCCAGCACCTCGCGGGGAAACACCGGGGAGCTGTTTTTT
D: TRBD1; J: TRBJ1-1; size: few; V: TRBV5-1; CDR3: CASSLGQGVLNTEAFF; DNA: TGCGCCAGCAGCCTGGGACAGGGGGTGCTAAACACTGAAGCTTTCTTT
D: NA; J: TRBJ2-2; size: NA; V: TRBV7-9; CDR3: CASSLQDSPTGELFF; DNA: TGTGCCAGCAGCCTCCAGGACAGCCCAACCGGGGAGCTGTTTTTT
D: NA; J: TRBJ2-1; size: NA; V: TRBV4-1; CDR3: CASSQGLDYNEQFF; DNA: TGCGCCAGCAGCCAAGGCCTAGACTACAATGAGCAGTTCTTC
D: NA; J: TRBJ2-1; size: NA; V: TRBV7-9; CDR3: CASSPQGRGPGNEQFF; DNA: TGTGCCAGCAGCCCGCAGGGTAGAGGCCCCGGGAATGAGCAGTTCTTC
D: NA; J: TRBJ2-4; size: few; V: TRBV9; CDR3: CASSTRTGNIQYF; DNA: TGTGCCAGCAGCACCCGCACGGGAAACATTCAGTACTTC
D: TRBD2; J: TRBJ2-1; size: NA; V: TRBV6-4; CDR3: CASSDSTSGSYNEQFF; DNA: TGTGCCAGCAGTGACTCGACTAGCGGGTCCTACAATGAGCAGTTCTTC
D: NA; J: TRBJ2-4; size: few; V: TRBV11-3; CDR3: CASSLGPLDLQYF; DNA: TGTGCCAGCAGCCTTGGGCCACTAGACCTTCAGTACTTC
D: NA; J: TRBJ2-2; size: NA; V: TRBV12-3/TRBV12-4; CDR3: CASSSTSRGWTGELFF; DNA: TGTGCCAGCAGTTCCACCTCCAGGGGCTGGACCGGGGAGCTGTTTTTT
D: TRBD1; J: TRBJ1-2; size: NA; V: TRBV3-1; CDR3: CASSPSGQGAVGYTF; DNA: TGTGCCAGCAGCCCATCGGGACAGGGGGCCGTTGGCTACACCTTC
D: TRBD1; J: TRBJ1-1; size: NA; V: TRBV30; CDR3: CAWSPDRELTEAFF; DNA: TGTGCCTGGAGCCCGGACAGGGAATTGACTGAAGCTTTCTTT
D: TRBD1; J: TRBJ2-1; size: few; V: TRBV20-1; CDR3: CSARGSGGLGHNEQFF; DNA: TGCAGTGCTAGGGGTTCAGGGGGCTTAGGACACAATGAGCAGTTCTTC
D: NA; J: TRBJ2-1; size: few; V: TRBV27; CDR3: CASSPGQFASEQFF; DNA: TGTGCCAGCAGCCCAGGACAGTTCGCTTCTGAGCAGTTCTTC
D: NA; J: TRBJ2-3; size: NA; V: TRBV25-1; CDR3: CASSEYGGGTDTQYF; DNA: TGTGCCAGCAGTGAATATGGGGGTGGCACAGATACGCAGTATTTT
D: NA; J: TRBJ1-1; size: few; V: TRBV12-3/TRBV12-4; CDR3: CASSLRGSNTEAFF; DNA: TGTGCCAGCAGTTTACGGGGCTCGAACACTGAAGCTTTCTTT
D: NA; J: TRBJ2-7; size: NA; V: TRBV7-9; CDR3: CASSLVPAGGEQYF; DNA: TGTGCCAGCAGCTTAGTACCTGCGGGTGGGGAGCAGTACTTC
D: TRBD1; J: TRBJ1-2; size: NA; V: TRBV20-1; CDR3: CSAPRTGGGYTF; DNA: TGCAGTGCCCCGAGGACAGGCGGAGGCTACACCTTC